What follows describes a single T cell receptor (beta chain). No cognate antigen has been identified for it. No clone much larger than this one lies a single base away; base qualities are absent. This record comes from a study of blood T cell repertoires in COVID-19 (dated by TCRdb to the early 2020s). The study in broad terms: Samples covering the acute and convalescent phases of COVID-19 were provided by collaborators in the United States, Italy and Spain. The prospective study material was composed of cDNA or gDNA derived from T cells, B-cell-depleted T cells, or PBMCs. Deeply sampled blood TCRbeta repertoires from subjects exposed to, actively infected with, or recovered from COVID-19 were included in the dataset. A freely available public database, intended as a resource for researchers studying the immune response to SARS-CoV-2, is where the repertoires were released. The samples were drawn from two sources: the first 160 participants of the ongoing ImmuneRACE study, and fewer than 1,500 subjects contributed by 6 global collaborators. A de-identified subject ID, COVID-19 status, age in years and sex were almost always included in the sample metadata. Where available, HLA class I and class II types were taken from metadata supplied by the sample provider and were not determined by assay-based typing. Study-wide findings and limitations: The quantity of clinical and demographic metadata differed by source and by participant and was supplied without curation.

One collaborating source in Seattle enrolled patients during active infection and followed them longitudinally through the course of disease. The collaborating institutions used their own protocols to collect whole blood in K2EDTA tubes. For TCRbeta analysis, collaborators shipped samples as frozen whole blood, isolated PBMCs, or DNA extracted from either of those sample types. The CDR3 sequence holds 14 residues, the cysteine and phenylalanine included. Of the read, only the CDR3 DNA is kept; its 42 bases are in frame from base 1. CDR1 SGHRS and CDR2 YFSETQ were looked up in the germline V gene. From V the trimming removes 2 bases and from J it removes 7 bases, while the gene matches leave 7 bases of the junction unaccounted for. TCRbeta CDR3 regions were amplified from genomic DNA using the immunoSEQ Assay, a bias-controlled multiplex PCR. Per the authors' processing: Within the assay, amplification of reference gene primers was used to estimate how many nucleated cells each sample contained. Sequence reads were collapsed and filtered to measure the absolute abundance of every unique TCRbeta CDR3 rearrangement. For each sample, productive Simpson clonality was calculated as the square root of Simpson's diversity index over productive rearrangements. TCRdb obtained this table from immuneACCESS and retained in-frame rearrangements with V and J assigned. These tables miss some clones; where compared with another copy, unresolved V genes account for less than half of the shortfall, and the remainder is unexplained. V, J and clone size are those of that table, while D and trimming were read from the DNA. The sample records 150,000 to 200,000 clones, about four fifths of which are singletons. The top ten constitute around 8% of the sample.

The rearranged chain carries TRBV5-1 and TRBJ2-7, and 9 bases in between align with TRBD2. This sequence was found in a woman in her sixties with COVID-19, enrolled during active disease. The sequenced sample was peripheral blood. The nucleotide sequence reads TGCGCCAGCAGCTTAAATGCGGGAGGGCAAGAGCAGTACTTC. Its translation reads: CASSLNAGGQEQYF.